These T cell receptor beta chains were read from a single sample in a study of T cells after yellow fever vaccination. TCRdb reprocessed the 5' RACE reads via MiXCR and lists one record per CDR3 protein. The table records 140,000 to 150,000 distinct CDR3 sequences, just over 6.5% of them present only once. Specimen: CD4+ T cells sorted from PBMCs, collected 10 days after the yellow fever booster vaccination. The receptor source for this set is a man aged 25 to 40 who received the YFV17D yellow fever vaccine. Each CDR3 is given with its conserved first and last residue. A D gene is named only where the DNA matches it firmly. The size of a clone is reported for some rows only, either as once, few or many, or as a class for expanded clones.

>NA|TRBJ1-1|TRBV5-1|many
TGCGCCAGCTGCCTAGGGGGGGTGAACACTGAAGCTTTCTTT
CASCLGGVNTEAFF
>NA|TRBJ2-7|TRBV28|many
TGTGCCAGCAGTACCCCGGGACAAGGAACCTACGAGCAGTACTTC
CASSTPGQGTYEQYF
>TRBD1|TRBJ1-2|TRBV15|many
TGTGCCACCAGCCCGAACACAGGGGACTATGGCTACACCTTC
CATSPNTGDYGYTF
>TRBD2|TRBJ2-1|TRBV20-1|NA
TGCAGTGCTCGCTCCGGACTAGCGTTTAGCTCCTACAATGAGCAGTTCTTC
CSARSGLAFSSYNEQFF
>TRBD1|TRBJ2-7|TRBV9|many
TGTGCCAAGAAAGGACAGGAAATACCCTTGATCTCCTACGAGCAGTACTTC
CAKKGQEIPLISYEQYF
>TRBD2|TRBJ2-7|TRBV18|many
TGTGCCAGCTCACCCGGCCTAGCGGAATCCTACGAGCAGTACTTC
CASSPGLAESYEQYF
>TRBD1|TRBJ2-7|TRBV18|many
TGTGCCAGCTCACCACCAGGACAGGGGAGCCACGAGCAGTACTTC
CASSPPGQGSHEQYF
>NA|TRBJ2-5|TRBV7-2|many
TGTGCCAGCAGCTCCGGAGCCACTATACAAGAGACCCAGTACTTC
CASSSGATIQETQYF
>NA|TRBJ2-3|TRBV4-2|many
TGTGCCAGCAGCCTTCCCTGGCTGACCGGCCGTGGAGATACGCAGTATTTT
CASSLPWLTGRGDTQYF
>NA|TRBJ2-7|TRBV5-1|many
TGCGCCAGCAGCTTGGCTTCGGGGAACCACGAGCAGTACTTC
CASSLASGNHEQYF